Sequencing of this T cell receptor (beta chain) was carried out in a study of cytomegalovirus exposure and HLA in healthy donors. Whole-study findings and limits: Analyses of presence and absence presupposed an approximately uniform sequencing depth across donors. Segments of the TCR beta V type were, in most cases, productive about 90% or about 30% of the time in an earlier analysis.

These donors counted as nominally healthy when sampled, but unrecorded immune exposures were likely. Germline V lookup: CDR1 MNHEY, CDR2 SVGAGI. V gave up 4 bases and J gave up 1 base; unmatched junction bases: 7. This CDR3 has 15 amino acids. In the case of this clone: Its antigen remains unknown.

PCR employed 60 Vbeta and 13 Jbeta primers. Original data processing: Per a later analysis, the number of unique TCR beta chains was approximately 80 million, of which roughly 11 million were shared. Data came from immunoSEQ multiplex PCR; TCRdb stores just in-frame clones and leaves some out. V and J calls and clone size are copied from that table; D and trimming were computed from the DNA. The sample yields about 130,000 clones, 70% to 80% seen once. This chain connects TRBV6-5 to TRBJ2-7; 7 bases are shared with TRBD1. Sequences were obtained from PBMCs. This sequence originates from a woman between 45 and 65 years old in good health and CMV-seronegative. The chain's CDR3 is CASSFTGARSYEQYF. Written as DNA, the CDR3 is TGTGCCAGCAGTTTCACAGGGGCCCGTTCCTACGAGCAGTACTTC.